Listed below are T cell receptor beta chains from one sample, sequenced in a study of identical twins. TCRdb ran MiXCR on the 5' RACE reads and lists one entry per CDR3 protein. The sample carries roughly 1,500,000 distinct CDR3 sequences, under 35% recorded once. Material: cord blood. The receptors shown here come from a newborn girl in good health. Both conserved end residues are part of each CDR3. Fields, in order: J gene, clone size, D gene, V gene, CDR3 protein, CDR3 DNA. D genes are given only for firm matches. Not every row has a clone size; where given, it reads once, few, many or a size class.

j_gene: TRBJ2-3; abundance: few; d_gene: TRBD2; v_gene: TRBV3-1; CDR3aa: CASSQDGGGAADTQYF; CDR3nt: TGTGCCAGCAGCCAAGATGGCGGGGGGGCAGCAGATACGCAGTATTTT
j_gene: TRBJ2-3; abundance: .; d_gene: .; v_gene: TRBV11-2; CDR3aa: CASSLWQGGDTQYF; CDR3nt: TGTGCCAGCAGCTTATGGCAGGGTGGAGATACGCAGTATTTT
j_gene: TRBJ2-7; abundance: .; d_gene: TRBD2; v_gene: TRBV13; CDR3aa: CASRLAGTRSYNEQYF; CDR3nt: TGTGCCAGCAGACTAGCGGGCACACGTTCCTACAATGAGCAGTACTTC
j_gene: TRBJ2-7; abundance: few; d_gene: TRBD2; v_gene: TRBV2; CDR3aa: CASKGELAGYPTNEQYF; CDR3nt: TGTGCCAGCAAGGGAGAGCTAGCGGGGTATCCGACGAATGAGCAGTACTTC
j_gene: TRBJ2-7; abundance: .; d_gene: .; v_gene: TRBV14; CDR3aa: CASSQDLARGGSYEQYF; CDR3nt: TGTGCCAGCAGCCAAGATCTCGCGAGGGGAGGTTCCTACGAGCAGTACTTC
j_gene: TRBJ2-5; abundance: .; d_gene: TRBD2; v_gene: TRBV5-1; CDR3aa: CAGSLGLASETQYF; CDR3nt: TGCGCCGGCAGCCTCGGACTAGCCTCAGAGACCCAGTACTTC
j_gene: TRBJ2-4; abundance: .; d_gene: TRBD2; v_gene: TRBV7-9; CDR3aa: CAGRPTSESGNIQYF; CDR3nt: TGTGCCGGCAGACCCACTAGCGAGAGTGGAAACATTCAGTACTTC
j_gene: TRBJ1-2; abundance: .; d_gene: .; v_gene: TRBV27; CDR3aa: CASSVGDAYGYTF; CDR3nt: TGTGCCAGCTCAGTAGGAGATGCCTATGGCTACACCTTC
j_gene: TRBJ1-5; abundance: .; d_gene: .; v_gene: TRBV6-5; CDR3aa: CASSYDRRGNQPQHF; CDR3nt: TGTGCCAGCAGTTATGACAGAAGGGGCAATCAGCCCCAGCATTTT
j_gene: TRBJ1-1; abundance: .; d_gene: .; v_gene: TRBV25-1; CDR3aa: CASSGSPMNTEAFF; CDR3nt: TGTGCCAGCAGTGGTTCCCCAATGAACACTGAAGCTTTCTTT
j_gene: TRBJ1-5; abundance: .; d_gene: .; v_gene: TRBV2; CDR3aa: CASSEYGGGLQPQHF; CDR3nt: TGTGCCAGCAGTGAATACGGAGGGGGGCTTCAGCCCCAGCATTTT
j_gene: TRBJ1-1; abundance: .; d_gene: .; v_gene: TRBV7-9; CDR3aa: CASSLASGTVSTEAFF; CDR3nt: TGTGCCAGCAGCTTAGCCTCAGGGACGGTGAGCACTGAAGCTTTCTTT
j_gene: TRBJ1-6; abundance: few; d_gene: .; v_gene: TRBV7-2; CDR3aa: CASSLYFLNSPLHF; CDR3nt: TGTGCCAGCAGCTTATACTTTCTCAATTCACCCCTCCACTTT
j_gene: TRBJ2-7; abundance: .; d_gene: TRBD2; v_gene: TRBV12-3/TRBV12-4; CDR3aa: CASSPGLAKGEQYF; CDR3nt: TGTGCCAGCAGCCCCGGACTAGCGAAAGGCGAGCAGTACTTC
j_gene: TRBJ2-1; abundance: .; d_gene: TRBD1; v_gene: TRBV4-2; CDR3aa: CASSQGDRDRNEQFF; CDR3nt: TGTGCCAGCAGCCAAGGGGACAGGGATAGGAATGAGCAGTTCTTC
j_gene: TRBJ2-7; abundance: .; d_gene: .; v_gene: TRBV20-1; CDR3aa: CIPQRRYYNEQYF; CDR3nt: TGCATCCCCCAGCGGCGGTACTACAATGAGCAGTACTTC
j_gene: TRBJ1-2; abundance: .; d_gene: .; v_gene: TRBV20-1; CDR3aa: CSASSRQAFWGYDYTF; CDR3nt: TGCAGCGCCAGCTCAAGACAGGCTTTTTGGGGCTATGACTACACCTTC
j_gene: TRBJ2-5; abundance: .; d_gene: .; v_gene: TRBV21-1; CDR3aa: CASSKLGTEETQYF; CDR3nt: TGTGCCAGCAGCAAATTAGGGACAGAAGAGACCCAGTACTTC
j_gene: TRBJ1-2; abundance: .; d_gene: .; v_gene: TRBV6-1; CDR3aa: CAERGPQGSYGYTF; CDR3nt: TGTGCCGAAAGGGGCCCTCAGGGGTCCTATGGCTACACCTTC
j_gene: TRBJ1-1; abundance: few; d_gene: .; v_gene: TRBV4-2; CDR3aa: CASSQDSFFVEAFF; CDR3nt: TGTGCCAGCAGCCAAGACAGTTTCTTCGTGGAAGCTTTCTTT
j_gene: TRBJ1-1; abundance: once; d_gene: .; v_gene: TRBV29-1; CDR3aa: CSGLLQMNTEAFF; CDR3nt: TGCAGCGGCCTCCTACAGATGAACACTGAAGCTTTCTTT
j_gene: TRBJ2-7; abundance: .; d_gene: .; v_gene: TRBV6-6; CDR3aa: CASSQMAGVDEQYF; CDR3nt: TGTGCCAGCAGCCAGATGGCAGGGGTGGACGAGCAGTACTTC
j_gene: TRBJ1-5; abundance: .; d_gene: .; v_gene: TRBV20-1; CDR3aa: CSASVRGRSNQPQHF; CDR3nt: TGCAGTGCTAGTGTCCGGGGTCGGAGCAATCAGCCCCAGCATTTT
j_gene: TRBJ1-5; abundance: .; d_gene: .; v_gene: TRBV20-1; CDR3aa: CSADPVLGQPQHF; CDR3nt: TGCAGTGCTGACCCAGTTTTAGGACAGCCCCAGCATTTT
j_gene: TRBJ2-1; abundance: .; d_gene: TRBD2; v_gene: TRBV27; CDR3aa: CASRSVLAGGRGNEQFF; CDR3nt: TGTGCCAGCCGCTCGGTTCTAGCGGGAGGGCGAGGGAATGAGCAGTTCTTC
j_gene: TRBJ2-3; abundance: .; d_gene: TRBD1; v_gene: TRBV27; CDR3aa: CASSPGQVYTDTQYF; CDR3nt: TGTGCCAGCAGTCCTGGACAGGTCTACACAGATACGCAGTATTTT
j_gene: TRBJ2-3; abundance: .; d_gene: TRBD2; v_gene: TRBV11-2; CDR3aa: CASSYFGLAGVGGTDTQYF; CDR3nt: TGTGCCAGCAGCTACTTCGGACTAGCGGGGGTCGGTGGCACAGATACGCAGTATTTT
j_gene: TRBJ2-1; abundance: .; d_gene: TRBD2; v_gene: TRBV20-1; CDR3aa: CSASPLTSGDYNEQFF; CDR3nt: TGCAGTGCTAGCCCCTTAACTAGCGGAGACTACAATGAGCAGTTCTTC
j_gene: TRBJ2-5; abundance: few; d_gene: .; v_gene: TRBV11-2; CDR3aa: CASRSTAGLETQYF; CDR3nt: TGTGCCAGCAGGTCTACAGCGGGCCTAGAGACCCAGTACTTC
j_gene: TRBJ1-1; abundance: few; d_gene: .; v_gene: TRBV12-3/TRBV12-4; CDR3aa: CASSLGGTAEAFF; CDR3nt: TGTGCCAGCAGTTTGGGGGGTACGGCTGAAGCTTTCTTT
j_gene: TRBJ2-5; abundance: once; d_gene: TRBD2; v_gene: TRBV7-2; CDR3aa: CASSLSRTSGRGQYF; CDR3nt: TGTGCCAGCAGCTTATCAAGGACTAGCGGGAGAGGGCAGTACTTC
j_gene: TRBJ2-7; abundance: .; d_gene: .; v_gene: TRBV4-2; CDR3aa: CASSQGVGGYEQYF; CDR3nt: TGTGCCAGCAGCCAAGGCGTGGGGGGCTACGAGCAGTACTTC